This entry concerns a single T cell receptor beta chain. The data were obtained in a study of T cell changes during pregnancy in multiple sclerosis. CDR3 size: 16 residues. CDR1 is LNHNV and CDR2 is YYDKDF in the germline V gene (reference sequence). The V and J ends lost 0 bases and 4 bases, in that order; junction bases with no gene match: 5. Assay used: immunoSEQ multiplex PCR; TCRdb lists only in-frame clones, some missing. The sample includes some 74,000 clones, about 92% of them seen just once. This clonotype originated in a female donor with multiple sclerosis, enrolled in a pregnancy study. This sample comprised peripheral blood, obtained before pregnancy. The chain has TRBV15 and TRBJ2-7; TRBD1 matches at 11 bases. The CDR3: CATSRDLGQGGYEQYF. The CDR3 DNA sequence: TGTGCCACCAGCAGAGATTTGGGACAGGGGGGTTACGAGCAGTACTTC. The full variable domain, in which reference TRBV15 and TRBJ2-7 provide the parts outside the CDR3, is DAMVIQNPRYQVTQFGKPVTLSCSQTLNHNVMYWYQQKSSQAPKLLFHYYDKDFNNEADTPDNFQSRRPNTSFCFLDIRSPGLGDTAMYLCATSRDLGQGGYEQYFGPGTRLTVT.